These 8 T cell receptor beta chains share one sample of origin, sequenced in a study of OX40 agonist ivuxolimab in advanced cancers. This table comes from immunoSEQ multiplex PCR, and its TCRdb copy is limited to in-frame clones, with some not included. The table lists around 46,000 clones, around nine tenths of them singletons, with 4.9% in the top ten. Material: CD4+ or CD8+ T cells sorted from blood, obtained in a trial of the OX40 agonist ivuxolimab. The receptors come from an adult with an advanced solid tumor such as melanoma, head and neck, liver or kidney cancer.

J is TRBJ1-5 and V is TRBV6-1; D perhaps matches TRBD1 (6 bases). The CDR3 contains 16 residues. CDR1 is MNHNS, CDR2 SASEGT, per germline. V lost 6 bases to trimming and J lost 0 bases, with 15 bases between them. CDR3 sequence (DNA): TGTGCCAGCAGGGAATTTGACAGGTATAGCAATCAGCCCCAGCATTTT. Its translation: CASREFDRYSNQPQHF.

CDR3 loop: CASSLGSEGSGNTIYF. CDR3 coding DNA: TGCGCCAGCAGCTTGGGTTCTGAGGGCTCTGGAAACACCATATATTTT. This chain links TRBV5-1 with TRBJ1-3, with unresolved D. Germline CDR1 is SGHRS and CDR2 is YFSETQ. The CDR3 is made up of 16 amino acids. Deletions cut 0 bases from V and 0 bases from J, with 10 bases between.

J is TRBJ2-7 and V is TRBV2; 7 positions match TRBD1. The length of the CDR3 is 13 residues. V shed 6 bases, J shed 0 bases, and the junction held 2 bases outside the gene matches. Per germline, CDR1 SNHLY and CDR2 FYNNEI. CDR3 sequence: CASRGTDSYEQYF. CDR3 DNA: TGTGCCAGCAGAGGGACAGACTCCTACGAGCAGTACTTC.

The CDR3 DNA reads TGTGCCAGCAGCTCCCCCAGGACAGGTTACAATGAGCAGTTCTTC. As protein: CASSSPRTGYNEQFF. The chain couples TRBV7-9 to TRBJ2-1; 7 bases match TRBD1. Germline CDR1 is SEHNR and CDR2 is FQNEAQ (reference sequence). The J segment lost 4 bases and the V segment lost 4 bases, leaving 7 bases of the junction unmatched. The CDR3 runs 15 residues.

The chain couples TRBV7-8 to TRBJ1-5, with no clear D. The CDR3 extends over 13 amino acids. V was shortened by 1 base and J by 5 bases, with 6 bases between the two germline ends. Germline CDR1 and CDR2: SGHVS and FQNEAQ. The CDR3 loop reads CASSLVVDQPQHF. The CDR3 DNA is TGTGCCAGCAGCTTAGTTGTAGATCAGCCCCAGCATTTT.

The V call is TRBV4-1, the J call TRBJ1-1; D perhaps matches TRBD1 (5 bases). The V gene lost 3 bases and the J gene lost 4 bases, with 9 bases spanning the gap. CDR3 length: 13 amino acids. The germline V gene has CDR1 MGHRA and CDR2 YSYEKL. The CDR3 is CASSHGGTTEAFF. The CDR3 coding sequence is TGCGCCAGCAGCCACGGGGGGACCACTGAAGCTTTCTTT.

This clone has only one observation. The chain couples TRBV9 to TRBJ1-2, with 7 bases fitting TRBD1. V shed 3 bases and J 4 bases; nucleotides not matched to a gene: 6. The CDR3 is made up of 14 amino acids. Germline V gene data show CDR1 as SGDLS and CDR2 as YYNGEE. The CDR3 bases are TGTGCCAGCAGCGGAGAGGGACAGCGCTATGGCTACACCTTC. This gives the protein CASSGEGQRYGYTF.

The rearrangement links TRBV9 to TRBJ2-3; the D is unclear. The CDR3 sequence is 13 residues long. Trimming took 1 base from V and 14 from J, leaving 17 bases between them. Germline V lookup: CDR1 SGDLS, CDR2 YYNGEE. CDR3 residues: CASSVTHGDRLYF. CDR3 in DNA: TGTGCCAGCAGCGTAACCCATGGCGACCGGCTGTATTTT.